The 25 T cell receptor beta chains listed next were all sequenced from one sample in a study of shared clonotypes between healthy human individuals. The repertoire was sequenced with immunoSEQ multiplex PCR; TCRdb's copy has only in-frame clones and lacks some. The repertoire holds approximately 2.5 million clones, with 80% to 95% as singletons. The specimen sequenced was naive CD4+ T cells from PBMCs. The subset was: CD45RA+ positively selected. The receptors were gathered from a man in his late teens or twenties in good health. Some clones in this sample may be carry-over from other donors' samples.

V usage is TRBV13 and J usage is TRBJ2-7; D might be TRBD2 (6 bases). The CDR3 runs to 15 residues. Per the germline V gene, CDR1 is PRHDT and CDR2 is FYEKMQ (reference sequence). The ends were cut back, 2 bases at V and 1 base at J, with 12 bases in the middle. CDR3 loop: CASSLWGVGSYEQYF. The CDR3 DNA reads as TGTGCCAGCAGCTTATGGGGGGTGGGTTCCTACGAGCAGTACTTC.

The chain recombines TRBV6-5 with TRBJ2-7; 10 bases map to TRBD2. The CDR3 contains 14 residues. In germline, CDR1 is MNHEY, CDR2 SVGAGI. The V and J ends lost 4 bases and 3 bases, in that order; junction bases with no gene match: 3. The CDR3 sequence is CASSSPSGSYEQYF. As DNA, the CDR3 is TGTGCCAGCAGTTCCCCTAGCGGGAGCTACGAGCAGTACTTC.

With respect to this clone: Other nucleotide sequences from this sample produce the same CDR3. The chain joins TRBV28 to TRBJ2-3; D not resolved. V was pared by 6 bases and J by 1 base, with 8 bases between. This CDR3 contains 13 residues. Germline values: CDR1 MDHEN, CDR2 SYDVKM. CDR3 protein: CASSPPGTDTQYF. The CDR3 DNA reads as TGTGCCAGCAGCCCCCCGGGCACAGATACGCAGTATTTT.

The chain joins TRBV5-1 to TRBJ1-1; D gene ambiguous. Germline V gives CDR1 SGHRS, CDR2 YFSETQ. The CDR3 spans 13 residues. V shed 0 bases and J shed 9 bases, with 12 bases lying between them. CDR3 sequence: CASSLGRGTQAFF. The CDR3 coding sequence is TGCGCCAGCAGCTTGGGACGAGGAACCCAAGCTTTCTTT.

The V and J genes are TRBV14 and TRBJ1-1; D unclear. Trimming removed 4 bases from V and 4 bases from J, with 19 bases in between. CDR3 length: 16 amino acids. The germline gives CDR1 SGHDN, CDR2 FVKESK. The CDR3 sequence is CASSLSGVGVVTEAFF. The CDR3 DNA is TGTGCCAGCAGCCTCTCCGGGGTCGGGGTGGTCACTGAAGCTTTCTTT.

The chain couples TRBV4-3 to TRBJ2-7, with D perhaps assigned TRBD1 or TRBD2 (6 bases each). Germline V gene data show CDR1 as LGHNA and CDR2 as YSLEER. V was shortened by 4 bases and J by 4 bases, with 14 bases between the two germline ends. The CDR3 is 14 residues long. The chain's CDR3 is CASSRGLQGYEQYF. CDR3 coding DNA: TGCGCCAGCAGCCGAGGACTACAGGGTTACGAGCAGTACTTC.

The rearrangement links TRBV18 to TRBJ2-3; no definite D call. CDR3 length: 13 amino acids. V lost 4 bases and J 1 base, leaving 6 bases between the germline ends. CDR1 and CDR2 from the germline V gene are KGHSH and LQKENI. CDR3: CASSRQGTDTQYF. The CDR3 coding sequence is TGTGCCAGCTCACGTCAAGGCACAGATACGCAGTATTTT.

This chain links TRBV5-1 with TRBJ1-5, with no clear D. Looked up from germline, CDR1 is SGHRS and CDR2 is YFSETQ. The CDR3 consists of 12 residues. The germline V and J ends were trimmed by 4 bases and 1 base, with 3 bases remaining between them. CDR3 sequence reads: CASSRSNQPQHF. The CDR3 nucleotides are TGCGCCAGCAGCAGGAGCAATCAGCCCCAGCATTTT.

Note on this clone: Other DNA variants within this sample encode the same CDR3. The chain couples TRBV20-1 to TRBJ2-3, with no clear D. The germline gives CDR1 DFQATT, CDR2 SNEGSKA (reference sequence). Trimming removed 6 bases at V and 1 base at J, with 5 bases between. CDR3 size: 11 residues. The CDR3 reads CSATGTDTQYF. DNA for the CDR3: TGCAGTGCCACAGGCACAGATACGCAGTATTTT.

This clone was counted a single time. V is TRBV28 and J is TRBJ1-5; 8 positions agree with TRBD1. With 6 bases clipped from V and 5 bases from J, the junction kept 12 bases outside the gene matches. The CDR3 is made up of 16 amino acids. The V gene's germline CDR1 is MDHEN and CDR2 SYDVKM. In nucleotides, the CDR3 is TGTGCCAGCAGCCACTTCCGGGACAGGAGGGATCAGCCCCAGCATTTT. Translated: CASSHFRDRRDQPQHF.

DNA of the CDR3: TGTGCCAGCAGTGGTAGGACAGGAGGGGATGAGCAGTTCTTC. Translation: CASSGRTGGDEQFF. V is TRBV2 and J is TRBJ2-1; tentative D call: TRBD1 (7 bases). CDR3 length: 14 amino acids. CDR1 is SNHLY, CDR2 FYNNEI, per germline. The V gene lost 4 bases and the J gene lost 8 bases, with 15 bases spanning the gap.

This rearrangement joins TRBV6-5 to TRBJ1-2; 7 positions match TRBD1. J was trimmed by 5 bases and V by 2 bases; bases with no gene match: 2. The CDR3 runs to 13 residues. The germline V gene has CDR1 MNHEY and CDR2 SVGAGI. CDR3 bases: TGTGCCAGCAGTTACCAACAGGGGTATGGCTACACCTTC. Amino acid sequence: CASSYQQGYGYTF.

The rearrangement uses TRBV7-9 and TRBJ2-7; 9 bases map to TRBD1. The CDR3 contains 15 residues. V lost 1 base, J lost 3 bases, and 4 bases stayed unmatched. The germline V gene encodes CDR1 SEHNR and CDR2 FQNEAQ (reference sequence). CDR3 loop: CASSLVGQGGYEQYF. The DNA for the CDR3 is TGTGCCAGCAGCTTAGTGGGACAGGGCGGCTACGAGCAGTACTTC.

In regard to this clone: The identical CDR3 is also encoded by other nucleotide sequences in the sample. The chain is built from TRBV5-1 and TRBJ2-5, with TRBD2 matching over 15 bases. The CDR3 has 16 amino acids. Trimming removed 4 bases from V and 2 bases from J; junction bases left unmatched: 3. From germline, CDR1 is SGHRS and CDR2 YFSETQ. In DNA form, the CDR3 reads TGCGCCAGCAGCGGGGGACTAGCGGGAGGACAAGAGACCCAGTACTTC. The encoded protein is CASSGGLAGGQETQYF.

V usage is TRBV9 and J usage is TRBJ2-7, with no clear D. The germline V gene encodes CDR1 SGDLS and CDR2 YYNGEE. The CDR3 loop spans 14 amino acids. Deletions cut 4 bases from V and 6 bases from J, with 17 bases between. The DNA of the CDR3 is TGTGCCAGCAGCTCAAGAGCGTTAGATAGCGAGCAGTACTTC. Translating gives CASSSRALDSEQYF.

The CDR3 nucleotides read TGTGCCAGCAGCTTTAATGCGGGAGCCCTCACACTCTACAATGAGCAGTTCTTC. Translating gives CASSFNAGALTLYNEQFF. This chain connects TRBV11-2 to TRBJ2-1, with TRBD2 identical over 7 bases. J gave up 3 bases and V 3 bases, and 14 bases lay outside the gene matches. The CDR3 is made up of 18 amino acids. The germline V gene encodes CDR1 SGHAT and CDR2 FQNNGV.

This chain uses TRBV7-6 with TRBJ2-7; 8 bases fit TRBD2. Losses at the gene ends were 2 bases for V and 4 bases for J; bases not matched to a gene: 16. Germline CDR1 and CDR2: SGHVS and FNYEAQ. The CDR3 is 18 residues long. This chain's CDR3 is CASSLRFSDRAGVYEQYF. CDR3 DNA: TGTGCCAGCAGCTTAAGATTTAGTGATAGAGCGGGAGTGTACGAGCAGTACTTC.

The CDR3 nucleotides read TGTGCCAGCAGCTGGCCCGGGACCTACGAGCAGTACTTC. Its protein is CASSWPGTYEQYF. The gene calls are TRBV5-4 and TRBJ2-7, with TRBD2 as a possible D gene (5 bases). The CDR3 is 13 amino acids. The germline V and J ends were trimmed by 3 bases and 2 bases, with 9 bases remaining between them. CDR1 and CDR2 (germline): SGHNT, YYREEE (reference sequence).

The J gene is TRBJ2-1, the V gene TRBV5-1; D not resolved. The CDR3 length is 15 residues. Germline CDR1 and CDR2: SGHRS and YFSETQ. Trimming left V 0 bases short and J 6 bases short, with 13 bases between. The chain's CDR3 is CASSLVAGPFNEQFF. CDR3 nucleotide sequence: TGCGCCAGCAGCTTGGTGGCAGGACCGTTCAATGAGCAGTTCTTC. Full variable domain (missing parts from reference TRBV5-1 and TRBJ2-1): KAGVTQTPRYLIKTRGQQVTLSCSPISGHRSVSWYQQTPGQGLQFLFEYFSETQRNKGNFPGRFSGRQFSNSRSEMNVSTLELGDSALYLCASSLVAGPFNEQFFGPGTRLTVL.

This chain uses TRBV7-2 with TRBJ2-7, with 10 bases identical to TRBD2. The V segment lost 5 bases and the J segment 2 bases; nucleotides outside the gene matches: 15. Per the germline V gene, CDR1 is SGHTA and CDR2 is FQGNSA. The CDR3 sequence is 18 residues long. The CDR3 here is CASSPNPGLALHTYEQYF. CDR3 nucleotides: TGTGCCAGCAGCCCAAATCCGGGACTAGCGCTCCATACCTACGAGCAGTACTTC.

As concerns this clone: The sample contains more than one DNA sequence encoding this CDR3. The chain carries TRBV30 and TRBJ2-3, with 7 bases aligning to TRBD1. V lost 2 bases, J lost 6 bases, and 5 bases stayed unmatched. CDR3 length: 13 residues. Germline CDR1 is GTSNPN and CDR2 is SVGIG (reference sequence). The CDR3 sequence: CAWSRDSTDTQYF. DNA for the CDR3: TGTGCCTGGAGTCGGGACAGTACGGATACGCAGTATTTT.

The chain has TRBV7-9 and TRBJ2-1, with 11 positions matching TRBD2. The germline V gene encodes CDR1 SEHNR and CDR2 FQNEAQ (reference sequence). V lost 2 bases and J lost 13; bases outside the gene matches: 7. The CDR3 loop spans 14 amino acids. The CDR3 loop is CASSLILAGGLQFF. The CDR3 DNA follows: TGTGCCAGCAGCTTAATTCTAGCGGGAGGTCTCCAGTTCTTC. The full variable domain, in which reference TRBV7-9 and TRBJ2-1 provide the parts outside the CDR3, is DTGVSQNPRHKITKRGQNVTFRCDPISEHNRLYWYRQTLGQGPEFLTYFQNEAQLEKSRLLSDRFSAERPKGSFSTLEIQRTEQGDSAMYLCASSLILAGGLQFFGPGTRLTVL.

This clone has just one count. Other nucleotide sequences from this sample produce the same CDR3. This chain uses TRBV18 with TRBJ1-4; 7 nucleotides match TRBD1. The length of the CDR3 is 14 residues. CDR1 and CDR2 (germline): KGHSH, LQKENI. Trimming cost V 3 bases and J 8 bases; bases outside gene matches: 6. CDR3 sequence reads: CASSPPRGGEKLFF. The CDR3 DNA follows: TGTGCCAGCTCACCGCCCAGGGGGGGCGAAAAACTGTTTTTT.

V is TRBV2 and J is TRBJ1-4; unclear D gene. CDR3 length equals 16 residues. Germline V CDR1 and CDR2: SNHLY, FYNNEI. Trimming cost V 6 bases and J 0 bases, with 14 bases left between them. The CDR3 region has the DNA TGTGCCAGCAGGGTGACATCTTTTGCAACTAATGAAAAACTGTTTTTT. Amino acid sequence: CASRVTSFATNEKLFF.

V is TRBV28 and J is TRBJ2-7; no clear D gene. Deletions cut 3 bases from V and 0 bases from J, with 15 bases between. This CDR3 spans 16 amino acids. The germline V gene encodes CDR1 MDHEN and CDR2 SYDVKM. CDR3 region: CASSFSGSLSSYEQYF. CDR3 DNA: TGTGCCAGCAGTTTTTCAGGTTCCTTGAGCTCCTACGAGCAGTACTTC.